The 11 T cell receptor beta chains presented below share a single source sample, sequenced in a study of cytomegalovirus exposure and HLA in healthy donors (dated by TCRdb to the late 2010s). Library preparation employed the immunoSEQ multiplex PCR assay. A mixture of 60 forward primers for TCR Vbeta segments and 13 reverse primers for TCR Jbeta segments was used in the multiplex PCR. The table comes from immuneACCESS by way of TCRdb, which keeps in-frame sequences with V and J called. Part of the clones is missing from these tables; in studies checked, under half for an unresolved V gene and the rest for unknown reasons. This sample's table contains tens of thousands of clones. Of the sample, 3.5% to 4.5% is held by the ten largest clones. Source material: PBMCs. These receptors all stem from a man between 18 and 29 years old in good health and CMV-seropositive.

V gene TRBV6-5 combines with J gene TRBJ2-7, with TRBD1 matching 10 bases. CDR3 length equals 15 residues. Germline V gene data show CDR1 as MNHEY and CDR2 as SVGAGI. With 6 bases clipped from V and 3 bases from J, the junction kept 8 bases outside the gene matches. CDR3 amino acids: CASSAAGTGVYEQYF. DNA of the CDR3: TGTGCCAGCAGCGCTGCCGGGACAGGGGTCTACGAGCAGTACTTC.

This chain links TRBV9 with TRBJ2-7, with a possible D match to TRBD2 (6 bases). V was pared by 3 bases and J by 6 bases, with 16 bases between. The CDR3 contains 14 residues. Germline CDR1 reads SGDLS; CDR2 reads YYNGEE. The CDR3 is CASSALYGRGEQYF. The CDR3 DNA sequence: TGTGCCAGCAGCGCGTTATACGGGAGAGGCGAGCAGTACTTC.

The rearrangement uses TRBV15 and TRBJ2-1, with D maybe TRBD2 (6 bases). This CDR3 has 13 residues. Trimming cost V 8 bases and J 8 bases, with 16 bases left between them. The germline gives CDR1 LNHNV, CDR2 YYDKDF (reference sequence). CDR3 DNA: TGTGCCACCGGGGGAGGATCTACCGATGAGCAGTTCTTC. Protein: CATGGGSTDEQFF. Filled out from reference TRBV15 and TRBJ2-1, the complete variable domain reads DAMVIQNPRYQVTQFGKPVTLSCSQTLNHNVMYWYQQKSSQAPKLLFHYYDKDFNNEADTPDNFQSRRPNTSFCFLDIRSPGLGDTAMYLCATGGGSTDEQFFGPGTRLTVL.

The chain has TRBV7-9 and TRBJ2-3, with 10 bases matching TRBD2. Germline CDR1 and CDR2: SEHNR and FQNEAQ (reference sequence). There are 15 residues in the CDR3. Trimming cost V 5 bases and J 6 bases; bases outside gene matches: 8. The CDR3 nucleotides are TGTGCCAGCAGCCCGCTACTAGCGGGGTCGGATACGCAGTATTTT. It encodes CASSPLLAGSDTQYF.

V gene TRBV4-1 combines with J gene TRBJ2-6, with TRBD1 as a possible D gene (5 bases). The CDR3 is made up of 17 amino acids. Trimming stripped 1 base from V and 0 bases from J, with 10 bases between. Germline V CDR1 and CDR2: MGHRA, YSYEKL. CDR3 DNA: TGCGCCAGCAGCCAAGGGGTAGGGGACTCTGGGGCCAACGTCCTGACTTTC. The encoded protein is CASSQGVGDSGANVLTF.

The V call is TRBV9, the J call TRBJ2-2; weak D call: TRBD2 (6 bases). The V gene lost 0 bases and the J gene lost 4 bases, with 13 bases spanning the gap. This CDR3 comprises 16 residues. The V gene's germline CDR1 is SGDLS and CDR2 YYNGEE. Written as DNA, the CDR3 is TGTGCCAGCAGCGTAGATGTCCGGAGGGCCACCGGGGAGCTGTTTTTT. Translated: CASSVDVRRATGELFF.

This chain's CDR3 is CASSPQGDEQYF. CDR3 sequence (DNA): TGTGCCAGCAGTCCACAGGGCGACGAGCAGTACTTC. V and J are TRBV27 and TRBJ2-7; possible D gene TRBD1, 6 bases. With 5 bases removed from V and 5 bases from J, the gap between germline ends came to 10 bases. In germline, CDR1 is MNHEY, CDR2 SMNVEV (reference sequence). The CDR3 runs to 12 residues.

The V and J genes are TRBV4-1 and TRBJ2-7, with TRBD1 matching over 9 bases. Germline assignment: CDR1 MGHRA and CDR2 YSYEKL. V lost 4 bases, J lost 7 bases, and 8 bases stayed unmatched. This CDR3 region has 14 residues. The CDR3 nucleotides are TGCGCCAGCAGCCTTAGAGACAGGGGGTCAGAGCAGTACTTC. Its translation: CASSLRDRGSEQYF.

J is TRBJ2-3 and V is TRBV9; TRBD2 might be the D (6 bases). Germline CDR1 and CDR2: SGDLS and YYNGEE. Trimming pared 2 bases from V and 0 bases from J, leaving 10 bases between. This CDR3 has 15 amino acids. The CDR3 DNA is TGTGCCAGCAGCGTGGGGCTAGCGAGCACAGATACGCAGTATTTT. Its translation: CASSVGLASTDTQYF.

This chain joins TRBV6-6 and TRBJ1-1, with 9 bases lining up with TRBD1. Germline V gene lookup returns CDR1 MNHNY and CDR2 SVGAGI (reference sequence). The CDR3 is made up of 16 amino acids. The V and J ends lost 0 bases and 1 base, in that order; junction bases with no gene match: 3. The CDR3 coding sequence is TGTGCCAGCAGTTACTCGGGGACAGGGCCGAACACTGAAGCTTTCTTT. Residues: CASSYSGTGPNTEAFF.

V is TRBV5-5 and J is TRBJ2-1; D is uncertain. V lost 4 bases, J lost 1 base, and 12 bases lay in between. The CDR3 sequence is 15 residues long. Germline lookup yields CDR1 SGHKS and CDR2 YYEKEE (reference sequence). CDR3 residues: CASSPDSRSYNEQFF. CDR3 sequence (DNA): TGTGCCAGCAGCCCTGACTCGCGATCCTACAATGAGCAGTTCTTC.